The clone carrying this T cell receptor beta chain was found many times. Its matching antigen is unknown. These data belong to a study of HIV-infected patients and healthy controls. In the study overall: All patients had undetectable virus after a further year of therapy, 11 of 16 by the second bleed.

cDNA was made from about 510 ng RNA using alpha and beta constant primers. Each of the alpha and beta chains got its own library through chain-specific third strand synthesis with indices. A 5' RACE adapter with a random hexamer and the SP2 primer site was joined to cDNA. TCRdb re-derived calls from the 5' RACE reads in MiXCR, one entry per CDR3 protein. The data contain 18,000 or so distinct CDR3 sequences, 7.5% to 10% of them singletons. Germline V gene sequence: CDR1 SEHNR, CDR2 FQNEAQ (reference sequence). CDR3 size: 13 residues. V lost 2 bases to trimming and J lost 5 bases, with 9 bases between them. Study-level points and caveats: HIV-associated CDR3 frequencies dropped significantly during therapy; CMV-associated ones, mostly rising, changed nonsignificantly. Size-matched repertoire data failed to replicate the apparent Gini index recovery after therapy in HIV-infected patients.

Roughly three months, about 14 weeks, into antiretroviral therapy, follow-up blood was collected. All unsorted peripheral T cells were captured because whole blood was used without fractionation. V is TRBV7-9 and J is TRBJ1-1; the D is unclear. The clonotype was recovered from an adult with HIV infection. Specimen: blood, collected during antiretroviral therapy. CDR3: CASSLSLRTEAFF. In nucleotides, the CDR3 is TGTGCCAGCAGCTTAAGTCTAAGGACTGAAGCTTTCTTT.